This T cell receptor beta chain was sequenced during a study of blood T cell repertoires in COVID-19. Overall study: Some COVID-19 samples were acute and others convalescent; all came from the United States, Italy and Spain.

Repertoires were generated with immunoSEQ multiplex PCR, while TCRdb's copy carries only in-frame clones and drops some. The sample lists under 200,000 clones, under 95% occurring once. The sample was peripheral blood. This sequence originates from a man in his late teens or twenties with acute or convalescent COVID-19.

CDR3 residues: CASSLDPRQVRNEKLFF. The CDR3 DNA reads as TGTGCCAGCAGCTTAGACCCCAGACAGGTCCGAAATGAAAAACTGTTTTTT. The chain is built from TRBV11-2 and TRBJ1-4; D might be TRBD1 (6 bases). The V end was cut by 0 bases, the J end by 5 bases, with 16 bases between. Looked up from germline, CDR1 is SGHAT and CDR2 is FQNNGV. CDR3 size: 17 residues. Looking up the rest from reference TRBV11-2 and TRBJ1-4 gives the full variable domain: EAGVAQSPRYKIIEKRQSVAFWCNPISGHATLYWYQQILGQGPKLLIQFQNNGVVDDSQLPKDRFSAERLKGVDSTLKIQPAKLEDSAVYLCASSLDPRQVRNEKLFFGSGTQLSVL.